This TCR beta chain was sequenced for a study of PD-1 blockade in classical Hodgkin lymphoma. Study at large: A 3 mg/kg intravenous dose of nivolumab was received by patients every 2 weeks.

Autologous stem cell transplantation was followed by relapse in every patient, and brentuximab vedotin exposure varied. The junction had 3 bases not matched to a gene; V was cut back by 11 bases and J by 2 bases. Per the germline V gene, CDR1 is ENHRY and CDR2 is SYGVKD. This CDR3 has 12 amino acids. Profiling relied on immunoSEQ multiplex PCR, and the TCRdb table lists in-frame clones only, not all of them. Of about 110,000 clones listed, 80% to 90% are singletons. The receptor comes from a human donor with classical Hodgkin lymphoma. This sequence joins TRBV10-3 and TRBJ2-1; the match to TRBD2 covers 7 bases. The specimen was peripheral blood mononuclear cells (PBMCs), collected before the second cycle of nivolumab. CDR3 protein: CAGGTTYNEQFF. CDR3 in DNA: TGTGCCGGCGGGACTACCTACAATGAGCAGTTCTTC.